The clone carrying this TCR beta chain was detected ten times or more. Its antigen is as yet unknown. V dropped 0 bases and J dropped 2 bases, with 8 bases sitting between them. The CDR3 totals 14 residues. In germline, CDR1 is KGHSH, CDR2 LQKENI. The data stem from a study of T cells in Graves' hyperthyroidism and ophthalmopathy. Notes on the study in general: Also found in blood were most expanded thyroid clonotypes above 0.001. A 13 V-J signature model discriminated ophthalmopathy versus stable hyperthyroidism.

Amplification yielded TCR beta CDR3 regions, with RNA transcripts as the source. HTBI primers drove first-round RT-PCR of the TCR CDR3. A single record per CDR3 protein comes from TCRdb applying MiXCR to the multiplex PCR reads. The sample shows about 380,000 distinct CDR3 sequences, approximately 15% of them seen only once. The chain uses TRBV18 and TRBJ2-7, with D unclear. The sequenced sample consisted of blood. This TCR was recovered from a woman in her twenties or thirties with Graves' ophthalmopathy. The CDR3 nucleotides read TGTGCCAGCTCACCACCGGCAGGAACCTACGAGCAGTACTTC. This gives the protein CASSPPAGTYEQYF. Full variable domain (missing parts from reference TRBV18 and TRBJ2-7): NAGVMQNPRHLVRRRGQEARLRCSPMKGHSHVYWYRQLPEEGLKFMVYLQKENIIDESGMPKERFSAEFPKEGPSILRIQQVVRGDSAAYFCASSPPAGTYEQYFGPGTRLTVT.